Listed below are T cell receptor beta chains from one sample, sequenced in a study of identifying expanded T cells in peripheral blood. The data were produced by immunoSEQ multiplex PCR, yet TCRdb's version contains in-frame clones alone and is incomplete. The table lists some 75,000 clones, 85% to 90% of them singletons. Material: blood. The receptors derive from a person aged 18 to 75 in good health. The CDR3 runs from the conserved cysteine through the conserved F or W. D genes are given only for firm matches. A clone size is listed for some rows: how often the clone was seen (once, few, many), or a class if it is expanded.

size | D | J | V | DNA | CDR3
. | . | TRBJ1-1 | TRBV5-5 | TGTGCCAGCAGCTTGGTTCCAGGGCGTGAAGCTTTCTTT | CASSLVPGREAFF
. | . | TRBJ2-6 | TRBV30 | TGTGCCTGGAGAGCCCCTGGGGCCAACGTCCTGACTTTC | CAWRAPGANVLTF
. | . | TRBJ2-1 | TRBV11-2 | TGTGCCAGCAGCTTAGTCCATGAGCAGTTCTTC | CASSLVHEQFF
few | . | TRBJ1-2 | TRBV7-9 | TGTGCCAGCAAGAAAGGACACTCTGATGGCTACACCTTC | CASKKGHSDGYTF
. | TRBD2 | TRBJ2-6 | TRBV11-2 | TGTGCCAGCAGCTTAGCGGGAGGGGACTCTGGGGCCAACGTCCTGACTTTC | CASSLAGGDSGANVLTF
. | . | TRBJ1-2 | TRBV6-1 | TGTGCCAGCCTACAAGGGGGTATCTATGGCTACACCTTC | CASLQGGIYGYTF
. | TRBD2 | TRBJ2-3 | TRBV7-2 | TGTGCCAGCAGCTTCGGGACTAGCGGGAGTCCGGGTTCGTTT | CASSFGTSGSPGSF
. | . | TRBJ1-2 | TRBV2 | TGTGCCAGCAGGGCTAACTATGGCTACACCTTC | CASRANYGYTF
. | . | TRBJ2-7 | TRBV5-1 | TGCGCCAGCAGCCTGCGGGGGCACTACGAGCAGTACTTC | CASSLRGHYEQYF
. | . | TRBJ2-2 | TRBV19 | TGTGCCAGTAGTACCCTTCTAGGTTACACCGGGGAGCTGTTTTTT | CASSTLLGYTGELFF
. | . | TRBJ2-3 | TRBV5-1 | TGCGCCAGCAGCTCGCGTGATACGCAGTATTTT | CASSSRDTQYF
. | . | TRBJ2-1 | TRBV4-1 | TGCGCCAGCAGCCAAGACCCGAAACGTAGGGACCGCGACTCCTACAATGAGCAGTTCTTC | CASSQDPKRRDRDSYNEQFF
. | . | TRBJ1-1 | TRBV5-1 | TGCGCCAGCAGCTTGAATGGGGGCTTTACTGAAGCTTTCTTT | CASSLNGGFTEAFF